Below are 32 T cell receptor beta chains sequenced from a single sample in a study of blood T cells in healthy people across ages. For the second PCR, which ran for 7 to 11 cycles, a sample-barcoded 5' primer and a J-beta primer mix were used. TCRdb re-analysed the 5' RACE reads in MiXCR, keeping a single row per CDR3 protein. The sample consists of about a million distinct CDR3 sequences, roughly 43% of them appearing once. The source material was blood. Receptors were obtained from a man aged 25 to 40 in good health.

This clonotype has only a few counts. V usage is TRBV24-1 and J usage is TRBJ1-1; D gene ambiguous. This CDR3 region has 12 residues. V was trimmed by 4 bases and J by 1 base, leaving 3 bases between them. Germline lookup yields CDR1 KGHDR and CDR2 SFDVKD. CDR3 region: CATSDPNTEAFF. The CDR3 DNA reads TGTGCCACCAGTGACCCGAACACTGAAGCTTTCTTT.

This clonotype was detected only a few times. The chain carries TRBV5-1 and TRBJ2-2; D is ambiguous. The ends were cut back, 3 bases at V and 0 bases at J, with 12 bases in the middle. The CDR3 is 16 amino acids. Germline V gene lookup returns CDR1 SGHRS and CDR2 YFSETQ. The CDR3 protein is CASSSQSSANTGELFF. As DNA, the CDR3 is TGCGCCAGCAGCTCCCAGTCATCCGCGAACACCGGGGAGCTGTTTTTT.

The chain employs TRBV6-5 and TRBJ1-2; TRBD1 might be the D (5 bases). Looked up from germline, CDR1 is MNHEY and CDR2 is SVGAGI. V was trimmed by 5 bases and J by 7 bases, leaving 14 bases between them. This CDR3 comprises 13 residues. CDR3 region: CASSPDGGFGYTF. The CDR3 nucleotides are TGTGCCAGCAGTCCCGACGGGGGTTTTGGCTACACCTTC.

The chain carries TRBV6-1 and TRBJ1-6; perhaps TRBD1 as D (5 bases). CDR3 length: 17 amino acids. Germline CDR1 is MNHNS and CDR2 is SASEGT. The ends were cut back, 8 bases at V and 3 bases at J, with 20 bases in the middle. In nucleotides, the CDR3 is TGTGCCAGCTCCCAAGGGGTCCAGGACAACTATAATTCACCCCTCCACTTT. Translating gives CASSQGVQDNYNSPLHF.

The chain couples TRBV7-9 to TRBJ2-3; possibly TRBD2 for D (5 bases). Germline V gives CDR1 SEHNR, CDR2 FQNEAQ (reference sequence). Deletions cut 1 base from V and 2 bases from J, with 10 bases between. The CDR3 runs 15 residues. CDR3 nucleotides: TGTGCCAGCAGCTTAGGAGGGTACGACACAGATACGCAGTATTTT. Translating it yields CASSLGGYDTDTQYF.

The chain carries TRBV11-2 and TRBJ2-3, with 9 bases aligning to TRBD2. The trim removed 3 bases at V and 4 bases at J, leaving 5 bases unmatched. CDR1 and CDR2 (germline): SGHAT, FQNNGV. The CDR3 sequence is 15 residues long. The CDR3 protein is CASSLGLAMPDTQYF. The CDR3 DNA follows: TGTGCCAGCAGCTTGGGACTAGCTATGCCAGATACGCAGTATTTT. Variable domain in full (rest from reference TRBV11-2 and TRBJ2-3): EAGVAQSPRYKIIEKRQSVAFWCNPISGHATLYWYQQILGQGPKLLIQFQNNGVVDDSQLPKDRFSAERLKGVDSTLKIQPAKLEDSAVYLCASSLGLAMPDTQYFGPGTRLTVL.

This clonotype was picked up a small number of times. The chain recombines TRBV12-3 or TRBV12-4 with TRBJ2-3; D might be TRBD1 (5 bases). The V gene lost 5 bases and the J gene lost 1 base, with 13 bases spanning the gap. CDR3 length: 15 amino acids. The CDR3 DNA reads TGTGCCAGCAGTCCAGGGAAGTTGGGCACAGATACGCAGTATTTT. Translation: CASSPGKLGTDTQYF.

This clonotype has a handful of counts. The chain recombines TRBV7-2 with TRBJ2-1; 11 positions agree with TRBD2. This CDR3 spans 19 amino acids. Per germline, CDR1 SGHTA and CDR2 FQGNSA. After removal of 4 bases from V and 0 bases from J, the junction contained 11 bases not matched to a gene. The CDR3 DNA is TGTGCCAGCAGCTCGATAGTCCTAGCGGGGGGTTCCTCCTACAATGAGCAGTTCTTC. Translation: CASSSIVLAGGSSYNEQFF.

This sequence joins TRBV5-5 and TRBJ2-1; 7 bases line up with TRBD1. The length of the CDR3 is 14 residues. CDR1 is SGHKS and CDR2 is YYEKEE in the germline V gene (reference sequence). Trimming took 0 bases from V and 8 from J; bases not matched to a gene: 5. For the CDR3, the DNA is TGTGCCAGCAGCTTGGGCGGACAGGTCCATGAGCAGTTCTTC. This translates into CASSLGGQVHEQFF.

CDR3 loop: CASSRRQGGAKNIQYF. DNA for the CDR3: TGTGCCAGCAGCCGACGACAGGGGGGAGCCAAAAACATTCAGTACTTC. The rearrangement links TRBV2 to TRBJ2-4; 9 bases are a match to TRBD1. Trimming removed 6 bases from V and 0 bases from J; junction bases left unmatched: 6. Per germline, CDR1 SNHLY and CDR2 FYNNEI. This CDR3 region has 16 residues.

This sequence joins TRBV6-1 and TRBJ2-7; D ambiguous. Per the germline V gene, CDR1 is MNHNS and CDR2 is SASEGT. V lost 2 bases to trimming and J lost 7 bases, with 15 bases between them. There are 14 residues in the CDR3. The CDR3 region has the DNA TGTGCCAGCAGTGAACTCGGATCGGGCAATGAGCAGTACTTC. This sequence encodes CASSELGSGNEQYF.

V gene TRBV20-1 combines with J gene TRBJ1-4, with D hard to call. Between the trimmed V and J ends, which lost 0 bases and 5 bases, there was a span of 10 bases. Germline V lookup: CDR1 DFQATT, CDR2 SNEGSKA (reference sequence). The CDR3 consists of 14 residues. CDR3 region: CSARDWFGNEKLFF. The CDR3 DNA reads TGCAGTGCTAGAGATTGGTTCGGGAATGAAAAACTGTTTTTT.

CDR3 sequence: CASMLDRDSYEQYF. Here the CDR3 DNA reads TGTGCCAGCATGCTGGACAGGGATTCCTACGAGCAGTACTTC. The chain links TRBV27 to TRBJ2-7, with 8 bases fitting TRBD1. V was clipped by 7 bases and J by 1 base; unmatched bases: 6. CDR3 length: 14 amino acids. Germline V gene sequence: CDR1 MNHEY, CDR2 SMNVEV (reference sequence).

This chain uses TRBV5-1 with TRBJ1-2; no firm D call. The V end lost 0 bases, the J end lost 4 bases, and 10 bases lay between the germline ends. Germline V gene data show CDR1 as SGHRS and CDR2 as YFSETQ. The CDR3 has 14 amino acids. The CDR3 sequence is CASSLGPGIYGYTF. For the CDR3, the DNA is TGCGCCAGCAGCTTGGGGCCGGGAATCTATGGCTACACCTTC.

V and J are TRBV6-2 or TRBV6-3 and TRBJ2-2; D unresolved. The germline gives CDR1 MNHEY, CDR2 SVGEGT. This CDR3 contains 13 residues. V dropped 10 bases and J dropped 5 bases, with 14 bases sitting between them. CDR3 protein: CATLTRLTGELFF. CDR3 DNA: TGTGCCACCCTGACTCGTCTAACCGGGGAGCTGTTTTTT.

The chain combines TRBV20-1 with TRBJ1-2; TRBD1 matches 10 bases. This CDR3 is built from 14 residues. From germline, CDR1 is DFQATT and CDR2 SNEGSKA (reference sequence). The V gene end was trimmed by 6 bases and the J gene end by 4 bases; junction bases not matched to a gene: 8. CDR3 in amino acids: CSAPWDRGRYGYTF. The CDR3 bases are TGCAGTGCCCCCTGGGACAGGGGACGCTATGGCTACACCTTC.

This clonotype was recorded a few times. The J gene is TRBJ2-5, the V gene TRBV7-2; D not resolved. CDR3 length: 16 amino acids. V gave up 5 bases and J gave up 0 bases, with 16 bases separating them. Germline CDR1 SGHTA, CDR2 FQGNSA. Here the CDR3 reads CASSGGREPYQETQYF. In DNA, the CDR3 is TGTGCCAGCAGCGGCGGACGAGAGCCTTACCAAGAGACCCAGTACTTC.

This clonotype was seen only a few times. This chain uses TRBV29-1 with TRBJ2-1; TRBD1 is a possible D gene (8 bases). From germline, CDR1 is SQVTM and CDR2 ANQGSEA. CDR3 size: 13 residues. The V end lost 4 bases, the J end lost 7 bases, and 14 bases lay between the germline ends. DNA for the CDR3: TGCAGCGTTGGGTACAGGGGGGGAAATGAGCAGTTCTTC. This codes for CSVGYRGGNEQFF.

This chain links TRBV9 with TRBJ2-3, with 9 bases lining up with TRBD2. V lost 0 bases to trimming and J lost 7 bases; unmatched junction nucleotides: 3. CDR1 is SGDLS, CDR2 YYNGEE, per germline. There are 14 residues in the CDR3. CDR3 sequence reads: CASSVASGANTQYF. CDR3 DNA sequence: TGTGCCAGCAGCGTAGCTAGCGGGGCAAATACGCAGTATTTT.

The rearrangement joins TRBV20-1 to TRBJ1-6, with D tentatively TRBD1 (5 bases). V lost 8 bases and J lost 9, with 14 bases in between. The CDR3 contains 12 residues. Germline V gene data show CDR1 as DFQATT and CDR2 as SNEGSKA (reference sequence). In DNA form, the CDR3 reads TGCAGTACGGGATCTCAGGGTTCACCCCTCCACTTT. This codes for CSTGSQGSPLHF.

This clonotype was seen only a few times. The genes are TRBV28 and TRBJ2-7, with unresolved D. The CDR3 length is 12 residues. V was pared by 6 bases and J by 2 bases, with 8 bases between. The V gene's germline CDR1 is MDHEN and CDR2 SYDVKM. CDR3 region: CASSVITYEQYF. In DNA, the CDR3 is TGTGCCAGCAGCGTAATAACCTACGAGCAGTACTTC.

This chain connects TRBV4-3 to TRBJ2-4, with 9 positions matching TRBD1. With 0 bases clipped from V and 7 bases from J, the junction kept 10 bases outside the gene matches. The CDR3 runs 17 residues. The germline gives CDR1 LGHNA, CDR2 YSLEER. The CDR3 DNA reads as TGCGCCAGCAGCCAAGATTGGTACAGGGGGCTAGGGAACATTCAGTACTTC. This gives the protein CASSQDWYRGLGNIQYF.

The V call is TRBV6-2 or TRBV6-3, the J call TRBJ2-3; 8 positions match TRBD1. CDR1 and CDR2 from the germline V gene are MNHEY and SVGEGT. CDR3 length equals 16 residues. The V and J ends lost 0 bases and 1 base, in that order; junction bases with no gene match: 3. The CDR3 DNA is TGTGCCAGCAGTTACTCTCCGGGACAGGGCACAGATACGCAGTATTTT. It translates to CASSYSPGQGTDTQYF.

This clonotype was detected a few times. The chain joins TRBV4-2 to TRBJ2-1, with 10 bases identical to TRBD2. This CDR3 has 15 amino acids. The J segment lost 5 bases and the V segment lost 3 bases, leaving 4 bases of the junction unmatched. Germline assignment: CDR1 LGHNA and CDR2 YNFKEQ. DNA for the CDR3: TGTGCCAGCAGCCACCTAGCGGGGGAGGACAATGAGCAGTTCTTC. The encoded protein is CASSHLAGEDNEQFF.

In its sample, this clonotype was seen a few times. This chain connects TRBV6-2 or TRBV6-3 to TRBJ2-5; 7 bases fit TRBD2. Germline V CDR1 and CDR2: MNHEY, SVGEGT. J was trimmed by 2 bases and V by 8 bases; bases with no gene match: 8. There are 14 residues in the CDR3. CDR3 DNA sequence: TGTGCCAGCCTGCCGGCGGGGGTTCAAGAGACCCAGTACTTC. Its translation: CASLPAGVQETQYF.

This clonotype came up once. V usage is TRBV5-1 and J usage is TRBJ2-1; D gene unclear. The CDR3 covers 13 residues. Germline CDR1 is SGHRS and CDR2 is YFSETQ. Trimming took 1 base from V and 5 from J, leaving 7 bases between them. The CDR3: CASSLPVNNEQFF. CDR3 DNA: TGCGCCAGCAGCTTGCCCGTAAACAATGAGCAGTTCTTC.

The chain couples TRBV28 to TRBJ2-7; 9 bases match TRBD1. The germline V gene encodes CDR1 MDHEN and CDR2 SYDVKM. The junction had 13 bases not matched to a gene; V was cut back by 6 bases and J by 1 base. This CDR3 has 17 residues. The CDR3 nucleotides are TGTGCCAGCAGCCCTCCGGGGACAGGGACTATATCCTACGAGCAGTACTTC. It codes for CASSPPGTGTISYEQYF.

This clonotype has ten or more counts. The junction and the germline gene differ at one end; a read error may be behind it. The chain is built from TRBV4-2 and TRBJ2-1; unclear D gene. The CDR3 runs to 13 residues. Germline V gene data show CDR1 as LGHNA and CDR2 as YNFKEQ. The CDR3 spells CASRQGSYNEQFF. CDR3 DNA: TGTGCCAGCAGACAAGGGTCCTACAATGAGCAGTTCTTC.

The V call is TRBV9, the J call TRBJ1-1; TRBD1 matches at 9 bases. Germline CDR1 SGDLS, CDR2 YYNGEE. This CDR3 comprises 15 residues. Germline trimming cut 5 bases from V and 5 bases from J; bases unmatched to any gene: 10. CDR3 loop: CASSSDGTGRTEAFF. The CDR3 coding sequence is TGTGCCAGCAGTTCCGACGGGACAGGGAGGACTGAAGCTTTCTTT.

This chain joins TRBV28 and TRBJ2-5; 8 bases are a match to TRBD2. Germline CDR1 is MDHEN and CDR2 is SYDVKM. The J segment lost 7 bases and the V segment lost 2 bases, leaving 6 bases of the junction unmatched. This CDR3 spans 14 amino acids. CDR3 nucleotides: TGTGCCAGCAGTTTAACGGGGGGGCTAGGGACCCAGTACTTC. Encoded protein: CASSLTGGLGTQYF.

This clonotype appeared a few times. The V and J genes are TRBV7-2 and TRBJ1-5; 7 bases are a match to TRBD1. This CDR3 has 14 residues. CDR1 and CDR2 from the germline V gene are SGHTA and FQGNSA. The trim removed 5 bases at V and 7 bases at J, leaving 8 bases unmatched. The DNA of the CDR3 is TGTGCCAGCAGCGAGGGACAGCCTCGGCAGCCCCAGCATTTT. It encodes CASSEGQPRQPQHF.

This clonotype came up many times. The CDR3 protein is CASSPSDRPYEQYF. DNA for the CDR3: TGTGCCAGCAGCCCATCGGACAGGCCCTACGAGCAGTACTTC. The chain is built from TRBV6-2 or TRBV6-3 and TRBJ2-7, with 7 bases fitting TRBD1. CDR3 length equals 14 residues. After removal of 6 bases from V and 2 bases from J, the junction contained 7 bases not matched to a gene. Germline CDR1 and CDR2: MNHEY and SVGEGT.